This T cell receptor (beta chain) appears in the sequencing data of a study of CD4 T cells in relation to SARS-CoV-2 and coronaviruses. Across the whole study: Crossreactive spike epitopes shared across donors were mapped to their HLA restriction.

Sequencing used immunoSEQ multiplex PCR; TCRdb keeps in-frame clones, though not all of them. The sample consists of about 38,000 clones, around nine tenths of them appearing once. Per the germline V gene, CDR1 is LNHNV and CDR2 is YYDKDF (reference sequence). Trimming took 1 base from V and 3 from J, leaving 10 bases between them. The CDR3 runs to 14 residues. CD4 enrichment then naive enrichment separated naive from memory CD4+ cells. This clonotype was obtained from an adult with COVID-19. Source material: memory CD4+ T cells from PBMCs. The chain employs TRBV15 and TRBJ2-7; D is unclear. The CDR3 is CATSRGGVGYEQYF. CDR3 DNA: TGTGCCACCAGCAGAGGAGGTGTGGGCTACGAGCAGTACTTC.